Below, 8 T cell receptor beta chains from the same sample are listed, as sequenced in a study of CD8+ T cells in alopecia areata. As to treatment: oral pan-JAK inhibitor, 5-10 mg twice daily. Sequencing templates came from extracted RNA that was reverse transcribed into cDNA. Repertoires were generated with immunoSEQ multiplex PCR, while TCRdb's copy carries only in-frame clones and drops some. In the table there are roughly 220,000 clones, approximately 65% of which are singletons. This specimen was CD4+ T cells sorted from blood, taken at week 44, from a patient treated with tofacitinib. These receptor sequences come from a human donor with alopecia areata.

Points on this clone: A read error may produce the germline difference seen at one junction end. In the same sample, other DNA sequences code for this CDR3. The chain recombines TRBV6-1 with TRBJ2-3, with D perhaps TRBD1 or TRBD2 (5 bases each). The CDR3 sequence is 15 residues long. Per the germline V gene, CDR1 is MNHNS and CDR2 is SASEGT. This CDR3 is CASSPLAGAKDTQYF. DNA for the CDR3: TGCGCCAGCAGTCCTCTAGCCGGGGCAAAGGATACGCAGTATTTT.

This clone turned up a few times. The sample holds other DNA sequences that translate to the same CDR3. DNA of the CDR3: TGTGCCAGCAGTCCCCAAGAGACCCAGTACTTC. This sequence encodes CASSPQETQYF. This chain links TRBV2 with TRBJ2-5, with D uncertain. This CDR3 is 11 amino acids long. The germline V gene encodes CDR1 SNHLY and CDR2 FYNNEI. The germline V and J ends were trimmed by 5 bases and 1 base, with 2 bases remaining between them.

The gene calls are TRBV2 and TRBJ2-3; D call uncertain. The V end was cut by 6 bases, the J end by 9 bases, with 16 bases between. The CDR3 contains 13 residues. The V gene's germline CDR1 is SNHLY and CDR2 FYNNEI. CDR3 nucleotide sequence: TGTGCCAGCAGCGACGCCACCGTTAGGACGCAGTATTTT. Translating gives CASSDATVRTQYF.

This clone was seen more than once but under ten times. This chain uses TRBV19 with TRBJ1-2; perhaps TRBD1 as D (6 bases). From germline, CDR1 is LNHDA and CDR2 SQIVND (reference sequence). The CDR3 is 12 residues long. The V end lost 8 bases, the J end lost 7 bases, and 14 bases lay between the germline ends. The CDR3 bases are TGTGCCAGTGTTTCGGGGGCTGGTGGCTACACCTTC. Protein product: CASVSGAGGYTF.

This clone was detected only once. V gene TRBV14 combines with J gene TRBJ1-2, with D possibly being TRBD1 (5 bases). V was cut by 4 bases and J by 2 bases, with 11 bases left in between. The CDR3 contains 14 residues. Germline lookup yields CDR1 SGHDN and CDR2 FVKESK. This chain's CDR3 is CASSLDRRNYGYTF. The CDR3 DNA is TGTGCCAGCAGCCTCGACAGACGCAACTATGGCTACACCTTC.

This clone was counted only a few times. The chain has TRBV4-3 and TRBJ1-1, with a tentative D call TRBD1 (5 bases). The CDR3 has 13 residues. V was trimmed by 3 bases and J by 7 bases, leaving 12 bases between them. Germline V lookup: CDR1 LGHNA, CDR2 YSLEER. CDR3 sequence (DNA): TGCGCCAGCAGCCACCCAGGGAGAGGTGAAGCTTTCTTT. Encoded protein: CASSHPGRGEAFF.

This clone has a handful of counts. The V gene is TRBV6-5, the J gene TRBJ1-1; tentatively, D is TRBD1 (6 bases). The CDR3 spans 15 residues. V was shortened by 3 bases and J by 4 bases, with 15 bases between the two germline ends. Germline V lookup: CDR1 MNHEY, CDR2 SVGAGI. For the CDR3, the DNA is TGTGCCAGCAGTTATCATGCGGGGGCTGGCACTGAAGCTTTCTTT. Its protein is CASSYHAGAGTEAFF.

The chain is built from TRBV7-2 and TRBJ2-5; tentative D call: TRBD1 (6 bases). This CDR3 comprises 12 residues. V shed 6 bases and J shed 5 bases, with 10 bases lying between them. The V gene's germline CDR1 is SGHTA and CDR2 FQGNSA. CDR3 sequence reads: CASSGGGETQYF. DNA for the CDR3: TGTGCCAGCAGTGGGGGCGGTGAGACCCAGTACTTC.